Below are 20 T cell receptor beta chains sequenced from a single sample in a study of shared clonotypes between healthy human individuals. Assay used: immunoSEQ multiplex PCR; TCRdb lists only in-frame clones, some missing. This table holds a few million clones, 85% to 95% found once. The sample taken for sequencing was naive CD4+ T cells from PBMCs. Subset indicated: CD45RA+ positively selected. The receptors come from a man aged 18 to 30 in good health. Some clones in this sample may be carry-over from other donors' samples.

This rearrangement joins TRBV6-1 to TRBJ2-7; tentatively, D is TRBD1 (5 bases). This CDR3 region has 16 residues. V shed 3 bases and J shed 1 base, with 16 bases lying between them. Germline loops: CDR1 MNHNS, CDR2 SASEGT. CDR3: CASSDQRAGLSYEQYF. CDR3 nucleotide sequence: TGTGCCAGCAGTGACCAAAGGGCAGGGCTATCCTACGAGCAGTACTTC.

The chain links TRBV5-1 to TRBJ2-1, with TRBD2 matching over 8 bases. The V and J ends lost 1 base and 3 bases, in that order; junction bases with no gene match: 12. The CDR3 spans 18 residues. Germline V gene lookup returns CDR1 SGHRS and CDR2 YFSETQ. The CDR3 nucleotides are TGCGCCAGCAGCTTGCAACCGATCGGAGCGGGGGACTACAATGAGCAGTTCTTC. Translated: CASSLQPIGAGDYNEQFF.

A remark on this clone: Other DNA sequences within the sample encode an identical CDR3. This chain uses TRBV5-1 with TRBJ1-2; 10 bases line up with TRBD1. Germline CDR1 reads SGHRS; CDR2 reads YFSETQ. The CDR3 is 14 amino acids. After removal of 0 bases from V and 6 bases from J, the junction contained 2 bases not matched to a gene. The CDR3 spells CASSLVGTGDGYTF. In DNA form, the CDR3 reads TGCGCCAGCAGCTTGGTGGGGACAGGGGATGGCTACACCTTC.

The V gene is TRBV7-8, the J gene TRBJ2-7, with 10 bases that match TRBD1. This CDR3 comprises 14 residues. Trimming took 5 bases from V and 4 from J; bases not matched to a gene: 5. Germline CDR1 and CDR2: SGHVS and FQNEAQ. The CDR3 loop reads CASSRGQGIYEQYF. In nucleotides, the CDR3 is TGTGCCAGCAGCCGGGGACAGGGGATTTACGAGCAGTACTTC. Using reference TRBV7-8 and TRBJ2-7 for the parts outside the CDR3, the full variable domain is GAGVSQSPRYKVAKRGQDVALRCDPISGHVSLFWYQQALGQGPEFLTYFQNEAQLDKSGLPSDRFFAERPEGSVSTLKIQRTQQEDSAVYLCASSRGQGIYEQYFGPGTRLTVT.

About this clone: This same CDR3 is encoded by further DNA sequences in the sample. The CDR3 nucleotides are TGTGCCAGCAGGAGACTAGCGGGAGTCAATGAGCAGTTCTTC. As protein: CASRRLAGVNEQFF. The chain couples TRBV6-5 to TRBJ2-1, with 12 bases lining up with TRBD2. The CDR3 is made up of 14 amino acids. V lost 6 bases, J lost 6 bases, and 3 bases stayed unmatched. CDR1 is MNHEY, CDR2 SVGAGI, per germline.

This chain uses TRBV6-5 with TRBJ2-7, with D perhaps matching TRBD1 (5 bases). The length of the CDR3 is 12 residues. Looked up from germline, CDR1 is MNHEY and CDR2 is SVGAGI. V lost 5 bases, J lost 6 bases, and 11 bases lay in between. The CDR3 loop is CASSRRGTEQYF. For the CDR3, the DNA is TGTGCCAGCAGTCGAAGGGGAACCGAGCAGTACTTC.

The CDR3 here is CASSNRVGNTEAFF. The CDR3 bases are TGTGCCAGTAGTAACAGGGTAGGGAACACTGAAGCTTTCTTT. The chain employs TRBV19 and TRBJ1-1, with D possibly matching TRBD1 (6 bases). This CDR3 region has 14 residues. V shed 4 bases and J shed 1 base, with 10 bases lying between them. Germline CDR1 is LNHDA and CDR2 is SQIVND (reference sequence).

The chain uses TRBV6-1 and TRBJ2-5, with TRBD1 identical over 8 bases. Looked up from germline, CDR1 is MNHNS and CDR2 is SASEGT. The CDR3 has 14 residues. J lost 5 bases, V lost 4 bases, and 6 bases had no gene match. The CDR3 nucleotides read TGTGCCAGCAGTGCGGACAGGGATAGGGAGACCCAGTACTTC. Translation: CASSADRDRETQYF.

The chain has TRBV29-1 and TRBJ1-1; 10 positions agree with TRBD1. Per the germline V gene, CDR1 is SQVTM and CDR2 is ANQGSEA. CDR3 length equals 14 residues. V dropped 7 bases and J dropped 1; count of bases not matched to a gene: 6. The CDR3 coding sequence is TGCAGCGCGCCGGACAGGGGGTCGAACACTGAAGCTTTCTTT. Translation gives CSAPDRGSNTEAFF. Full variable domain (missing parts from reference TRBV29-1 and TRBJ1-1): SAVISQKPSRDICQRGTSLTIQCQVDSQVTMMFWYRQQPGQSLTLIATANQGSEATYESGFVIDKFPISRPNLTFSTLTVSNMSPEDSSIYLCSAPDRGSNTEAFFGQGTRLTVV.

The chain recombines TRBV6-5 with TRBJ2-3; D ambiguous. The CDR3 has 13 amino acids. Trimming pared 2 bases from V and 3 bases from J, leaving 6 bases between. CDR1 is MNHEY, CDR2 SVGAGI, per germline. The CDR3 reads CASSYPETDTQYF. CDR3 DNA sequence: TGTGCCAGCAGTTACCCAGAAACAGATACGCAGTATTTT.

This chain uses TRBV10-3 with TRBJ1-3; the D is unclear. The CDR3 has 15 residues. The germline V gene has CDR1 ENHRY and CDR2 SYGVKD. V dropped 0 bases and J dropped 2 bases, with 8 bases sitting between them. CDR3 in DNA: TGTGCCATCAGTGAGTCCCCTCAGACTGGAAACACCATATATTTT. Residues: CAISESPQTGNTIYF.

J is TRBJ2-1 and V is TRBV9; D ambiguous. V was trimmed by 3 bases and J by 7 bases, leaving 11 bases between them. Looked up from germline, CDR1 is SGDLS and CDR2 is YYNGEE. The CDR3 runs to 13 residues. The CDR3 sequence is CASSAYPFNEQFF. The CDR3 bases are TGTGCCAGCAGCGCCTACCCCTTTAATGAGCAGTTCTTC.

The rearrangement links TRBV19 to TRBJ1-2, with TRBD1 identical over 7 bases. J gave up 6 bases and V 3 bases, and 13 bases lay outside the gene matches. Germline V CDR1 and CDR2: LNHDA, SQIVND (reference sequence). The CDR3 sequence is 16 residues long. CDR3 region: CASSIGDRHPSDGYTF. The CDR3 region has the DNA TGTGCCAGTAGTATCGGGGACAGACATCCATCGGATGGCTACACCTTC.

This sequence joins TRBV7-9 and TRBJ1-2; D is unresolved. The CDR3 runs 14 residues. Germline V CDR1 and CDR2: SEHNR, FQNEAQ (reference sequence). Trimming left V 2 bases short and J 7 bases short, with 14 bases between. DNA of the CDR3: TGTGCCAGCAGCTTACTATTCGGTTGGAGTGGCTACACCTTC. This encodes CASSLLFGWSGYTF. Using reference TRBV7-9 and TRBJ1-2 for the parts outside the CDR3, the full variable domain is DTGVSQNPRHKITKRGQNVTFRCDPISEHNRLYWYRQTLGQGPEFLTYFQNEAQLEKSRLLSDRFSAERPKGSFSTLEIQRTEQGDSAMYLCASSLLFGWSGYTFGSGTRLTVV.

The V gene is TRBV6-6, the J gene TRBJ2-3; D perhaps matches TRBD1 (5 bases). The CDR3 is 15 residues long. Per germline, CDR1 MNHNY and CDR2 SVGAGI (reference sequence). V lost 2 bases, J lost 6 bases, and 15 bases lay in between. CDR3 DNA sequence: TGTGCCAGCAGTTACGGGGCTCCCCCAAGCGATACGCAGTATTTT. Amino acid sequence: CASSYGAPPSDTQYF.

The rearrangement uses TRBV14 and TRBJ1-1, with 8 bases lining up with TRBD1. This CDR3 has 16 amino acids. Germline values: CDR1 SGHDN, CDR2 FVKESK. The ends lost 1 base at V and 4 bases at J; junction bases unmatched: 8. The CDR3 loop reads CASSQAGGEGATEAFF. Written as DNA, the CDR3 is TGTGCCAGCAGCCAAGCAGGGGGCGAGGGTGCCACTGAAGCTTTCTTT.

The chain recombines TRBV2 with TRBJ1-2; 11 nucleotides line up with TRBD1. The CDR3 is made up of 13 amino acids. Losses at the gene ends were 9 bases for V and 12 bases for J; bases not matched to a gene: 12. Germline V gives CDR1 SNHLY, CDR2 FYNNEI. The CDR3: CASFLPGTGGNTF. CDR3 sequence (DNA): TGTGCCAGTTTCCTACCTGGGACAGGGGGAAACACCTTC. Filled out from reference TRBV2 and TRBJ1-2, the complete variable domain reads EPEVTQTPSHQVTQMGQEVILRCVPISNHLYFYWYRQILGQKVEFLVSFYNNEISEKSEIFDDQFSVERPDGSNFTLKIRSTKLEDSAMYFCASFLPGTGGNTFGSGTRLTVV.

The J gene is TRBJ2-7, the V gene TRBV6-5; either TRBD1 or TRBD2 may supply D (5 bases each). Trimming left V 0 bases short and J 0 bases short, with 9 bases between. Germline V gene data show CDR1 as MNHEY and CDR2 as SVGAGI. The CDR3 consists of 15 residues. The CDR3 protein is CASSYSRGPSYEQYF. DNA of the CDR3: TGTGCCAGCAGTTACTCCCGGGGACCCTCCTACGAGCAGTACTTC.

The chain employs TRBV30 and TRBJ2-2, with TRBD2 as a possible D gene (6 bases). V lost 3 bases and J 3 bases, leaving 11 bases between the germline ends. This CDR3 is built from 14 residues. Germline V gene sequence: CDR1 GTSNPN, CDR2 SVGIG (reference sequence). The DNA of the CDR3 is TGTGCCTGGAGCGCGGGACCCTACACCGGGGAGCTGTTTTTT. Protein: CAWSAGPYTGELFF.

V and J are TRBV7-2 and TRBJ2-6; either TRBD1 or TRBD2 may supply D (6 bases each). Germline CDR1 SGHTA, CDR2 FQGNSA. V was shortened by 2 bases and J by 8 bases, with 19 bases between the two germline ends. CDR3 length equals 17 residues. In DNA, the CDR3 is TGTGCCAGCAGCTTAACTGGGGGGCGAAGGAAGACCAACGTCCTGACTTTC. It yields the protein CASSLTGGRRKTNVLTF.